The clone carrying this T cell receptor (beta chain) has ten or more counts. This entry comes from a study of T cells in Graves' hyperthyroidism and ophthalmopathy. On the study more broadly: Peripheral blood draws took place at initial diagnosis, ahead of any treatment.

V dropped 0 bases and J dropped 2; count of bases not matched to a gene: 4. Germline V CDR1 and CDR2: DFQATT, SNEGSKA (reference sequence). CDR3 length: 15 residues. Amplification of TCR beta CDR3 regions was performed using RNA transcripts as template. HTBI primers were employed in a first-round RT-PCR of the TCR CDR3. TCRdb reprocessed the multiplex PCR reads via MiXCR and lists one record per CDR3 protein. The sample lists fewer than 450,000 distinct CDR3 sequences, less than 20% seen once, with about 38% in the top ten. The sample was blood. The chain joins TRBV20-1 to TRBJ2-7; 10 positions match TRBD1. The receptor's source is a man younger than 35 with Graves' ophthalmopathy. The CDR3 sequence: CSARDLGTGAYEQYF. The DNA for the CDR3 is TGCAGTGCTAGAGATCTTGGGACAGGGGCCTACGAGCAGTACTTC.